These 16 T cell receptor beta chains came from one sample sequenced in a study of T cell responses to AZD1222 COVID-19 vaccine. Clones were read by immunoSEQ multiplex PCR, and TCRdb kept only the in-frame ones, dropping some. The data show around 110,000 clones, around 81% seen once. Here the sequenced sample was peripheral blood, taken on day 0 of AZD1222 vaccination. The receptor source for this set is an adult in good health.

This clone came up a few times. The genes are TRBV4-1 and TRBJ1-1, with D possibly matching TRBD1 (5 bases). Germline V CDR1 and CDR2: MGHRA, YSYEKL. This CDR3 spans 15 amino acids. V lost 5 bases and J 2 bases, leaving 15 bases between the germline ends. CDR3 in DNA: TGCGCCAGCAGCGAACGGACACTCCTAAACACTGAAGCTTTCTTT. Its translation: CASSERTLLNTEAFF.

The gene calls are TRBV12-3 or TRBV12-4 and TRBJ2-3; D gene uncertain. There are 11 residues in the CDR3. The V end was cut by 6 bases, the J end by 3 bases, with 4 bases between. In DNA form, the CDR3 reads TGTGCCAGCAGCCGTACAGATACGCAGTATTTT. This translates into CASSRTDTQYF.

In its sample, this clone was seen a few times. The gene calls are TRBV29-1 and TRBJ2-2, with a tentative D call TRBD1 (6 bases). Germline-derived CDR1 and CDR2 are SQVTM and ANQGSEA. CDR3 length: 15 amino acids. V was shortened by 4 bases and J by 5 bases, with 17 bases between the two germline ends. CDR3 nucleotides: TGCAGCGTTGGAATTGGATCAGGGGAAACCGGGGAGCTGTTTTTT. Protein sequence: CSVGIGSGETGELFF.

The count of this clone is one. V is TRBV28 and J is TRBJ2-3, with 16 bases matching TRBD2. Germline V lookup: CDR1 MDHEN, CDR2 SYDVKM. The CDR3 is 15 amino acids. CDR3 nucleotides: TGTGCGGGGACTAGCGGGGGGGCCCGGGCAGATACGCAGTATTTT. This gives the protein CAGTSGGARADTQYF.

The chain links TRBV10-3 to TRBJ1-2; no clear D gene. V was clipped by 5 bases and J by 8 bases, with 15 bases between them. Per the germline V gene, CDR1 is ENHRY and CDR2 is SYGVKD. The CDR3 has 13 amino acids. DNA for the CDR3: TGTGCCATCAGTTCACGGGCCGCGGAAGGCTACACCTTC. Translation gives CAISSRAAEGYTF.

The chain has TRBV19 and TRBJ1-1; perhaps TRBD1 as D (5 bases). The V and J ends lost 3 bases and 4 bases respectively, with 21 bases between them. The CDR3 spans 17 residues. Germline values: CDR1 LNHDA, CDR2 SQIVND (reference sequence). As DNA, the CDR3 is TGTGCCAGTAGTATTTATGGGGACGGAGCTGTATCCACTGAAGCTTTCTTT. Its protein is CASSIYGDGAVSTEAFF.

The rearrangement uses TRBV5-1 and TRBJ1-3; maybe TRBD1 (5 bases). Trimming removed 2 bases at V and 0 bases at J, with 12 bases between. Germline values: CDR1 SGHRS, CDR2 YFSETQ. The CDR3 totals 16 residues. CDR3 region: CASSFMTGGSGNTIYF. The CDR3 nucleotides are TGCGCCAGCAGCTTTATGACGGGGGGCTCTGGAAACACCATATATTTT. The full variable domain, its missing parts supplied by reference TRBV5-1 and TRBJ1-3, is KAGVTQTPRYLIKTRGQQVTLSCSPISGHRSVSWYQQTPGQGLQFLFEYFSETQRNKGNFPGRFSGRQFSNSRSEMNVSTLELGDSALYLCASSFMTGGSGNTIYFGEGSWLTVV.

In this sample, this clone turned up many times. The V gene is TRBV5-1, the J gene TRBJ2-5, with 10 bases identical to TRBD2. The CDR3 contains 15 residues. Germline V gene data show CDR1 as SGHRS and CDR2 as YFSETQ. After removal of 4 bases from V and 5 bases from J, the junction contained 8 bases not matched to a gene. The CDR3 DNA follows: TGCGCCAGCAGCAGCACTAGCGGGGAGGGGGAGACCCAGTACTTC. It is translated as CASSSTSGEGETQYF.

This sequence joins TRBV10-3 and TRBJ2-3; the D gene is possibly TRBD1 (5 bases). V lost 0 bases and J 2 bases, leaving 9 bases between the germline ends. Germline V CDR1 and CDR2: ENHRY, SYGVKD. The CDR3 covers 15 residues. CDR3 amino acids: CAISESARVTDTQYF. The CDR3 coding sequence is TGTGCCATCAGTGAGTCGGCCAGGGTCACAGATACGCAGTATTTT.

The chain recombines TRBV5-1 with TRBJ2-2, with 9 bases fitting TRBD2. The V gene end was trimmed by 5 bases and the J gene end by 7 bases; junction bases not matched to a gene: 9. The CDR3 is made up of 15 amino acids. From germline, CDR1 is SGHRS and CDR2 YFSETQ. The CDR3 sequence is CASRLTSGVSGELFF. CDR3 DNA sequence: TGCGCCAGCAGATTGACTAGCGGTGTCAGCGGGGAGCTGTTTTTT.

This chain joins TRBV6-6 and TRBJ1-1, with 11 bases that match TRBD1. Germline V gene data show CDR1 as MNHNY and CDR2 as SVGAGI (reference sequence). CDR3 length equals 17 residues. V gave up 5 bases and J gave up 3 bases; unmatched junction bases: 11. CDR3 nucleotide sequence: TGTGCCAGCAGTCCCGGACAGGGGGCTGTGAGGTACACTGAAGCTTTCTTT. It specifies CASSPGQGAVRYTEAFF.

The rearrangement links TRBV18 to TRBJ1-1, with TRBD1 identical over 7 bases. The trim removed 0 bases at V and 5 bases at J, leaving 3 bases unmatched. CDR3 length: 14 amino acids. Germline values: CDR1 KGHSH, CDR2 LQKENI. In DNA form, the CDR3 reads TGTGCCAGCTCACCACCAGGGGGCCTGACTGAAGCTTTCTTT. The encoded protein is CASSPPGGLTEAFF. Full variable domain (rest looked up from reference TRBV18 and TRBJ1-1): NAGVMQNPRHLVRRRGQEARLRCSPMKGHSHVYWYRQLPEEGLKFMVYLQKENIIDESGMPKERFSAEFPKEGPSILRIQQVVRGDSAAYFCASSPPGGLTEAFFGQGTRLTVV.

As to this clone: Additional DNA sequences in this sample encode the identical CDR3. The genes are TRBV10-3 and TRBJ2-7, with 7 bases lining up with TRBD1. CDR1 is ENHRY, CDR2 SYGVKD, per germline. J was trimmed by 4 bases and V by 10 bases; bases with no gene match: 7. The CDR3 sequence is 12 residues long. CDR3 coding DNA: TGTGCCACCAGACAGGGTCCTTACGAGCAGTACTTC. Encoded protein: CATRQGPYEQYF.

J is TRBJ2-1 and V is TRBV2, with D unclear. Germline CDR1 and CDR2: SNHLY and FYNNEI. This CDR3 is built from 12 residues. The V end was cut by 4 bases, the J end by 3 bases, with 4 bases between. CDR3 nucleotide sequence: TGTGCCAGCAGTGGGGGCTACAATGAGCAGTTCTTC. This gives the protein CASSGGYNEQFF.

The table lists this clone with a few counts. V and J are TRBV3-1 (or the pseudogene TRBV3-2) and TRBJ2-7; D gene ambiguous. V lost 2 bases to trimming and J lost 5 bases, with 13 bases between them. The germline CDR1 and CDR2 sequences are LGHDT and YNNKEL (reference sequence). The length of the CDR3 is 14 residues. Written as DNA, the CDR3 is TGTGCCAGCAGCCAAAACGGAAACAAGCACGAGCAGTACTTC. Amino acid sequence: CASSQNGNKHEQYF.

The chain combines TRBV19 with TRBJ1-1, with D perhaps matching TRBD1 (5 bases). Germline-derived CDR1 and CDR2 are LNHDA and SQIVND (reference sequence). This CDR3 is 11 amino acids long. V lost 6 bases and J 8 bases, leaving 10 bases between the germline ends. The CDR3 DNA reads TGTGCCAGTAGGAGTTGGGACGAAGCTTTCTTT. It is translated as CASRSWDEAFF.